This T cell receptor beta chain was profiled in a study of OX40 agonist ivuxolimab in advanced cancers. Study in general: Patients with hepatocellular carcinoma, melanoma, renal cell or head and neck cancer made up the dose-escalation patients.

V was pared by 6 bases and J by 2 bases, with 13 bases between. Looked up from germline, CDR1 is SEHNR and CDR2 is FQNEAQ (reference sequence). There are 15 residues in the CDR3. Study-wide findings and caveats: Expanded clones tended on average to be more numerous among CD8+ T cells than CD4+.

Sequencing was performed with immunoSEQ multiplex PCR; in TCRdb, only in-frame clones are kept and a portion is missing. Of around 84,000 clones in the sample, 70% to 85% were seen once. On this clone itself: The antigen is not known.

The source of this sequence is an adult with an advanced solid tumor such as melanoma, head and neck, liver or kidney cancer. This chain links TRBV7-9 with TRBJ2-2, with D tentatively TRBD1 or TRBD2 (5 bases each). Sequenced here: CD4+ or CD8+ T cells sorted from blood, sampled in a trial of the OX40 agonist ivuxolimab. For the CDR3, the DNA is TGTGCCAGCAGTTTGGCAGGGAGAAACACCGGGGAGCTGTTTTTT. Protein sequence: CASSLAGRNTGELFF.